The 18 T cell receptor beta chains in this list originate from one sample, sequenced in a study of blood T cell repertoires in COVID-19. TCRdb's table, derived via immunoSEQ multiplex PCR, lists solely in-frame clones and lacks some. The profile covers about 310,000 clones, with about nine tenths appearing a single time and over 9% taken by the ten largest. Sequenced material: PBMCs or T cells enriched from blood (not recorded which). The origin of the receptors is a woman in her thirties or forties who had recovered from COVID-19.

The V gene is TRBV5-1, the J gene TRBJ2-1, with TRBD2 identical over 10 bases. The CDR3 spans 14 residues. The V gene's germline CDR1 is SGHRS and CDR2 YFSETQ. The trim removed 4 bases at V and 6 bases at J, leaving 4 bases unmatched. CDR3: CASSLGLAINEQFF. DNA for the CDR3: TGCGCCAGCAGCCTGGGACTAGCGATCAATGAGCAGTTCTTC.

This sequence joins TRBV18 and TRBJ2-7; the match to TRBD2 covers 8 bases. Germline loops: CDR1 KGHSH, CDR2 LQKENI. Trimming took 3 bases from V and 2 from J; bases not matched to a gene: 6. This CDR3 spans 15 amino acids. In DNA, the CDR3 is TGTGCCAGCTCACCCTCAGCGGGGGATACCTACGAGCAGTACTTC. Translating gives CASSPSAGDTYEQYF.

This clone was recorded a few times. The CDR3 protein is CAWSISGRRDTQYF. The CDR3 coding sequence is TGTGCCTGGAGTATTAGCGGGAGAAGGGATACGCAGTATTTT. V is TRBV30 and J is TRBJ2-3, with 9 bases that match TRBD2. CDR1 is GTSNPN and CDR2 is SVGIG in the germline V gene (reference sequence). The ends lost 2 bases at V and 6 bases at J; junction bases unmatched: 6. This CDR3 comprises 14 residues.

This clone was found once. The J gene is TRBJ1-5, the V gene TRBV27, with unresolved D. CDR1 MNHEY and CDR2 SMNVEV come from the germline V gene (reference sequence). The CDR3 spans 12 residues. V was cut by 5 bases and J by 2 bases, with 4 bases left in between. CDR3 loop: CASSPGNQPQHF. The CDR3 bases are TGTGCCAGCAGTCCGGGCAATCAGCCCCAGCATTTT.

V and J are TRBV2 and TRBJ2-5; TRBD1 matches 9 bases. Germline V CDR1 and CDR2: SNHLY, FYNNEI. J was trimmed by 9 bases and V by 5 bases; bases with no gene match: 10. There are 14 residues in the CDR3. CDR3 sequence: CASSPTGGDWAQYF. CDR3 bases: TGTGCCAGCAGTCCTACAGGGGGCGATTGGGCCCAGTACTTC.

V gene TRBV2 combines with J gene TRBJ2-7; TRBD2 matches at 8 bases. The CDR3 length is 13 residues. V dropped 8 bases and J dropped 5; count of bases not matched to a gene: 8. Germline V CDR1 and CDR2: SNHLY, FYNNEI. Here the CDR3 reads CASLGGGINEQYF. As DNA, the CDR3 is TGTGCCAGCCTGGGCGGGGGGATCAACGAGCAGTACTTC.

The gene calls are TRBV2 and TRBJ1-1, with D tentatively TRBD1 (6 bases). The CDR3 has 14 amino acids. CDR1 and CDR2 from the germline V gene are SNHLY and FYNNEI. Trimming removed 2 bases from V and 4 bases from J, with 11 bases in between. DNA for the CDR3: TGTGCCAGCAGTGAACAGGGAGGGGGCACTGAAGCTTTCTTT. Protein sequence: CASSEQGGGTEAFF. Full variable domain (missing parts from reference TRBV2 and TRBJ1-1): EPEVTQTPSHQVTQMGQEVILRCVPISNHLYFYWYRQILGQKVEFLVSFYNNEISEKSEIFDDQFSVERPDGSNFTLKIRSTKLEDSAMYFCASSEQGGGTEAFFGQGTRLTVV.

The V gene is TRBV2, the J gene TRBJ1-2; TRBD1 is a possible D gene (5 bases). The V end lost 7 bases, the J end lost 2 bases, and 14 bases lay between the germline ends. The germline V gene has CDR1 SNHLY and CDR2 FYNNEI. CDR3 size: 14 residues. The CDR3 DNA follows: TGTGCCAGCACCCTTGGGGCGGAAAACTATGGCTACACCTTC. This codes for CASTLGAENYGYTF. Looking up the rest from reference TRBV2 and TRBJ1-2 gives the full variable domain: EPEVTQTPSHQVTQMGQEVILRCVPISNHLYFYWYRQILGQKVEFLVSFYNNEISEKSEIFDDQFSVERPDGSNFTLKIRSTKLEDSAMYFCASTLGAENYGYTFGSGTRLTVV.

This clone was seen only once. The rearrangement links TRBV10-3 to TRBJ2-2; possibly TRBD1 for D (6 bases). The germline V and J ends were trimmed by 8 bases and 6 bases, with 16 bases remaining between them. The CDR3 has 14 amino acids. Per germline, CDR1 ENHRY and CDR2 SYGVKD. CDR3 region: CAISTENRAGELFF. The DNA of the CDR3 is TGTGCCATCTCGACGGAAAACAGGGCCGGGGAGCTGTTTTTT.

The genes are TRBV18 and TRBJ1-1; 8 nucleotides line up with TRBD1. V was clipped by 4 bases and J by 2 bases; unmatched bases: 15. Per the germline V gene, CDR1 is KGHSH and CDR2 is LQKENI. The CDR3 covers 18 residues. The CDR3 DNA is TGTGCCAGCTCACTCGGTCTGGACAGGGTTTCTCCAAACACTGAAGCTTTCTTT. Protein product: CASSLGLDRVSPNTEAFF. Based on the CDR3 plus reference TRBV18 and TRBJ1-1, the full variable domain is NAGVMQNPRHLVRRRGQEARLRCSPMKGHSHVYWYRQLPEEGLKFMVYLQKENIIDESGMPKERFSAEFPKEGPSILRIQQVVRGDSAAYFCASSLGLDRVSPNTEAFFGQGTRLTVV.

The V call is TRBV9, the J call TRBJ2-3; TRBD1 might be the D (6 bases). This CDR3 comprises 12 residues. Per the germline V gene, CDR1 is SGDLS and CDR2 is YYNGEE. Trimming shortened V by 4 bases and J by 7 bases, and 10 bases separated the two germline ends. DNA for the CDR3: TGTGCCAGCAGCCCCCGGGACAATACGCAGTATTTT. Amino acids: CASSPRDNTQYF.

The chain carries TRBV5-1 and TRBJ2-1; unclear D gene. The CDR3 is made up of 11 amino acids. CDR1 and CDR2 from the germline V gene are SGHRS and YFSETQ. Between the trimmed V and J ends, which lost 7 bases and 7 bases, there was a span of 9 bases. The CDR3 sequence: CASQFKNEQFF. The CDR3 nucleotides read TGCGCCAGCCAGTTTAAAAATGAGCAGTTCTTC. The full variable domain, completed using reference TRBV5-1 and TRBJ2-1, is KAGVTQTPRYLIKTRGQQVTLSCSPISGHRSVSWYQQTPGQGLQFLFEYFSETQRNKGNFPGRFSGRQFSNSRSEMNVSTLELGDSALYLCASQFKNEQFFGPGTRLTVL.

The rearrangement uses TRBV4-2 and TRBJ1-3, with D tentatively TRBD1 (5 bases). V lost 0 bases, J lost 3 bases, and 15 bases lay in between. CDR1 and CDR2 from the germline V gene are LGHNA and YNFKEQ. There are 17 residues in the CDR3. Here the CDR3 DNA reads TGTGCCAGCAGCCAAGAGGACGCGGAGACAGATGGAAACACCATATATTTT. Its protein is CASSQEDAETDGNTIYF.

The chain joins TRBV5-1 to TRBJ2-5, with TRBD2 matching 10 bases. This CDR3 spans 17 amino acids. After removal of 7 bases from V and 0 bases from J, the junction contained 12 bases not matched to a gene. Germline-derived CDR1 and CDR2 are SGHRS and YFSETQ. CDR3 residues: CASRTLAGGKYQETQYF. CDR3 nucleotide sequence: TGCGCCAGCCGAACGTTAGCGGGGGGCAAGTACCAAGAGACCCAGTACTTC.

The chain has TRBV7-8 and TRBJ2-3, with a tentative D call TRBD2 (5 bases). The V and J ends lost 1 base and 6 bases respectively, with 14 bases between them. The CDR3 runs to 15 residues. The germline CDR1 and CDR2 sequences are SGHVS and FQNEAQ. The CDR3 DNA reads TGTGCCAGCAGCTTAGACGGGAAAAAGGCCGATACGCAGTATTTT. This sequence encodes CASSLDGKKADTQYF.

This clone was counted once. As DNA, the CDR3 is TGTGCCAGCAGTCCGGGGGGGCTAAAGACCCAGTACTTC. Protein product: CASSPGGLKTQYF. V is TRBV12-3 or TRBV12-4 and J is TRBJ2-5; 8 bases are a match to TRBD2. CDR3 length equals 13 residues. V gave up 5 bases and J gave up 6 bases; unmatched junction bases: 5.

The chain links TRBV4-3 to TRBJ1-5; D might be TRBD1 (5 bases). CDR1 and CDR2 (germline): LGHNA, YSLEER. The CDR3 length is 13 residues. V was shortened by 5 bases and J by 4 bases, with 9 bases between the two germline ends. The CDR3 here is CASSKTENQPQHF. The CDR3 DNA follows: TGCGCCAGCAGCAAGACAGAGAATCAGCCCCAGCATTTT.

This clone was recorded a few times. The rearrangement links TRBV29-1 to TRBJ2-7; 11 positions agree with TRBD2. Unmatched junction bases numbered 4, after V lost 6 bases and J lost 3 bases. Germline-derived CDR1 and CDR2 are SQVTM and ANQGSEA. This CDR3 comprises 13 residues. In DNA form, the CDR3 reads TGCAGCGTCTTAGCGGGAGGGGACTACGAGCAGTACTTC. Encoded protein: CSVLAGGDYEQYF.